Presented here are 12 T cell receptor beta chains from one specimen sequenced in a study of PD-L1 blockade in urothelial cancer. Regarding time point: peripheral blood 6 weeks after treatment start. Produced via immunoSEQ multiplex PCR; TCRdb's table is partial and in-frame only. The table has roughly 110,000 clones, 91% seen once. The input for sequencing was PBMCs, taken around atezolizumab (anti-PD-L1) treatment. Receptor source: a man aged 60 to 69 with urothelial cancer.

This sequence joins TRBV9 and TRBJ2-1; 13 bases fit TRBD2. CDR3 length equals 17 residues. V trimming: 0 bases; J trimming: 10 bases; junction bases outside the gene matches: 10. Looked up from germline, CDR1 is SGDLS and CDR2 is YYNGEE. This chain's CDR3 is CASSVGTSGRARAEQFF. The CDR3 coding sequence is TGTGCCAGCAGCGTAGGCACTAGCGGGAGGGCGAGGGCGGAGCAGTTCTTC.

This clone was picked up one time. The rearrangement joins TRBV6-5 to TRBJ2-4; 10 nucleotides align to TRBD1. The CDR3 has 14 residues. V lost 8 bases and J lost 7; bases outside the gene matches: 8. Germline CDR1 is MNHEY and CDR2 is SVGAGI. CDR3 DNA sequence: TGTGCCAGCGGAAGTGGACAGGGGGGTAACATTCAGTACTTC. As protein: CASGSGQGGNIQYF.

The V call is TRBV6-1, the J call TRBJ1-5; D is perhaps TRBD1 (6 bases). This CDR3 region has 15 residues. Germline V lookup: CDR1 MNHNS, CDR2 SASEGT. V lost 0 bases and J 6 bases, leaving 12 bases between the germline ends. CDR3 protein: CASSEAYREGQPQHF. As DNA, the CDR3 is TGTGCCAGCAGTGAAGCATACAGGGAGGGTCAGCCCCAGCATTTT.

The chain couples TRBV7-2 to TRBJ1-5, with TRBD1 identical over 10 bases. This CDR3 has 13 residues. V trimming: 7 bases; J trimming: 11 bases; junction bases outside the gene matches: 8. From germline, CDR1 is SGHTA and CDR2 FQGNSA. The CDR3 here is CASTGQGEAAQHF. For the CDR3, the DNA is TGTGCCAGCACCGGACAGGGGGAGGCAGCCCAGCATTTT.

The V gene is TRBV7-9, the J gene TRBJ2-7, with 7 bases aligning to TRBD1. Germline V gene lookup returns CDR1 SEHNR and CDR2 FQNEAQ (reference sequence). With 3 bases clipped from V and 4 bases from J, the junction kept 9 bases outside the gene matches. The CDR3 totals 15 residues. CDR3 protein: CASSFTGVSSYEQYF. CDR3 DNA: TGTGCCAGCAGCTTCACAGGGGTCTCGTCTTACGAGCAGTACTTC.

This chain links TRBV2 with TRBJ2-3; TRBD2 matches at 8 bases. The germline V gene encodes CDR1 SNHLY and CDR2 FYNNEI. Trimming took 6 bases from V and 2 from J; bases not matched to a gene: 4. CDR3 size: 14 residues. The CDR3 is CASRRGVNTDTQYF. The DNA for the CDR3 is TGTGCCAGCAGGCGGGGGGTCAACACAGATACGCAGTATTTT.

The chain couples TRBV4-2 to TRBJ2-1; 7 nucleotides align to TRBD2. The CDR3 loop spans 16 amino acids. The V gene's germline CDR1 is LGHNA and CDR2 YNFKEQ. The V segment lost 3 bases and the J segment 6 bases; nucleotides outside the gene matches: 11. The CDR3 spells CASSQAIRGRGNEQFF. For the CDR3, the DNA is TGTGCCAGCAGCCAGGCCATACGCGGGAGAGGCAATGAGCAGTTCTTC.

The chain uses TRBV19 and TRBJ1-5, with no clear D. Trimming removed 5 bases at V and 0 bases at J, with 8 bases between. Per the germline V gene, CDR1 is LNHDA and CDR2 is SQIVND (reference sequence). This CDR3 is built from 14 residues. CDR3 DNA: TGTGCCAGTAGTCGGTCAAATAGCAATCAGCCCCAGCATTTT. This translates into CASSRSNSNQPQHF.

The chain joins TRBV11-2 to TRBJ2-3; D ambiguous. Germline V gene data show CDR1 as SGHAT and CDR2 as FQNNGV. This CDR3 is built from 14 residues. Trimming removed 0 bases at V and 0 bases at J, with 4 bases between. The CDR3 sequence: CASSLDGSTDTQYF. For the CDR3, the DNA is TGTGCCAGCAGCTTAGATGGCAGCACAGATACGCAGTATTTT.

This chain links TRBV5-8 with TRBJ2-5, with 8 bases that match TRBD1. Germline lookup yields CDR1 SGHTS and CDR2 YDEGEE. The V segment lost 5 bases and the J segment 1 base; nucleotides outside the gene matches: 4. This CDR3 region has 14 residues. CDR3 residues: CASSSQGAQETQYF. The CDR3 DNA reads as TGTGCCAGCAGTTCGCAGGGGGCCCAAGAGACCCAGTACTTC.

The CDR3 protein is CASSNGGAGARDNEQFF. CDR3 bases: TGTGCCAGCAGCAACGGTGGGGCGGGAGCAAGGGACAATGAGCAGTTCTTC. The chain uses TRBV11-1 and TRBJ2-1; 7 nucleotides match TRBD2. J gave up 5 bases and V 5 bases, and 15 bases lay outside the gene matches. Looked up from germline, CDR1 is SGHAT and CDR2 is FQDESV (reference sequence). CDR3 length: 17 amino acids.

The genes are TRBV9 and TRBJ1-2, with 10 nucleotides matching TRBD1. Germline values: CDR1 SGDLS, CDR2 YYNGEE. The CDR3 covers 13 residues. With V trimmed by 3 bases and J by 7 bases, 3 bases remained unmatched. The CDR3 nucleotides read TGTGCCAGCAGCGAGGGGACAGGGGTTGGCTACACCTTC. Residues: CASSEGTGVGYTF.